The 24 T cell receptor beta chains presented below share a single source sample, sequenced in a study of cytomegalovirus exposure and HLA in healthy donors. Generated by immunoSEQ multiplex PCR, the TCRdb table keeps only in-frame clones and is missing some. The data contain roughly 120,000 clones, approximately 91% of them singletons. Source material: PBMCs. The origin of the receptors is a man between 18 and 35 years old in good health and CMV-seropositive.

The chain employs TRBV6-5 and TRBJ1-5; D unresolved. Germline V CDR1 and CDR2: MNHEY, SVGAGI. The CDR3 runs to 13 residues. Trimming pared 3 bases from V and 4 bases from J, leaving 7 bases between. The CDR3 protein is CASSYSVNQPQHF. In nucleotides, the CDR3 is TGTGCCAGCAGTTATAGTGTTAATCAGCCCCAGCATTTT.

In DNA form, the CDR3 reads TGCGCCAGCAGAGAAGGACAGGGTTCCTACGAGCAGTACTTC. Translating it yields CASREGQGSYEQYF. The rearrangement uses TRBV10-1 and TRBJ2-7; 8 bases match TRBD1. CDR1 is WNHNN, CDR2 SYGVQD, per germline (reference sequence). Trimming at V came to 6 bases and at J to 1 base, leaving 5 bases not matched to a gene. The CDR3 is 14 residues long.

The chain links TRBV11-2 to TRBJ2-5; TRBD2 agrees at 9 bases. This CDR3 contains 17 residues. The germline gives CDR1 SGHAT, CDR2 FQNNGV. V lost 1 base and J lost 1; bases outside the gene matches: 7. The chain's CDR3 is CASSLGGSGGFQETQYF. CDR3 sequence (DNA): TGTGCCAGCAGCTTAGGGGGTAGCGGGGGCTTCCAAGAGACCCAGTACTTC.

The table lists this clone with a count of one. The chain joins TRBV7-2 to TRBJ1-4; 10 bases fit TRBD1. V dropped 1 base and J dropped 2; count of bases not matched to a gene: 1. Germline V lookup: CDR1 SGHTA, CDR2 FQGNSA. The CDR3 contains 16 residues. The CDR3 DNA reads as TGTGCCAGCAGCTTAGGGGGACAGGGGACTAATGAAAAACTGTTTTTT. It specifies CASSLGGQGTNEKLFF.

This sequence joins TRBV5-4 and TRBJ1-1; D perhaps matches TRBD1 (5 bases). V shed 1 base and J shed 4 bases, with 8 bases lying between them. Germline CDR1 reads SGHNT; CDR2 reads YYREEE (reference sequence). The CDR3 has 13 amino acids. CDR3: CASSLLGGTEAFF. CDR3 nucleotides: TGTGCCAGCAGCTTGTTGGGGGGCACTGAAGCTTTCTTT.

The rearrangement joins TRBV2 to TRBJ2-3; 7 bases match TRBD2. Trimming removed 7 bases from V and 2 bases from J; junction bases left unmatched: 6. This CDR3 region has 14 residues. The germline gives CDR1 SNHLY, CDR2 FYNNEI. CDR3 coding DNA: TGTGCCAGCAAGACGGCGGGAGTCACAGATACGCAGTATTTT. It specifies CASKTAGVTDTQYF.

This chain connects TRBV27 to TRBJ1-4; 7 bases align to TRBD1. J lost 2 bases, V lost 8 bases, and 5 bases had no gene match. Looked up from germline, CDR1 is MNHEY and CDR2 is SMNVEV (reference sequence). The CDR3 loop spans 14 amino acids. The CDR3 sequence is CASQPQGTNEKLFF. Written as DNA, the CDR3 is TGTGCCAGCCAGCCACAGGGGACTAATGAAAAACTGTTTTTT.

The chain employs TRBV7-9 and TRBJ1-5; 7 bases are shared with TRBD1. J lost 0 bases, V lost 4 bases, and 3 bases had no gene match. The germline gives CDR1 SEHNR, CDR2 FQNEAQ (reference sequence). The CDR3 is made up of 15 amino acids. Here the CDR3 reads CASSWGQNSNQPQHF. For the CDR3, the DNA is TGTGCCAGCAGCTGGGGACAGAATAGCAATCAGCCCCAGCATTTT.

V usage is TRBV7-9 and J usage is TRBJ1-1; D is uncertain. Per the germline V gene, CDR1 is SEHNR and CDR2 is FQNEAQ (reference sequence). Between the trimmed V and J ends, which lost 5 bases and 1 base, there was a span of 8 bases. The CDR3 has 13 amino acids. The CDR3 spells CASSAPGNTEAFF. CDR3 bases: TGTGCCAGCAGCGCCCCGGGGAACACTGAAGCTTTCTTT.

Here the CDR3 reads CASSPRVAGGVYEQYF. The CDR3 DNA reads TGTGCCAGCTCACCACGGGTAGCGGGGGGGGTCTACGAGCAGTACTTC. V is TRBV18 and J is TRBJ2-7; 11 positions agree with TRBD2. The ends lost 1 base at V and 3 bases at J; junction bases unmatched: 5. Per the germline V gene, CDR1 is KGHSH and CDR2 is LQKENI. This CDR3 spans 16 amino acids.

This rearrangement joins TRBV27 to TRBJ1-6, with D possibly matching TRBD1 (6 bases). This CDR3 is 15 amino acids long. V lost 4 bases, J lost 3 bases, and 10 bases lay in between. Germline V lookup: CDR1 MNHEY, CDR2 SMNVEV (reference sequence). CDR3 DNA sequence: TGTGCCAGCAGTTCTGCAGGGGTCTATAATTCACCCCTCCACTTT. Translation: CASSSAGVYNSPLHF.

The rearrangement links TRBV27 to TRBJ1-1, with 7 bases aligning to TRBD1. The CDR3 runs to 14 residues. Germline V gene lookup returns CDR1 MNHEY and CDR2 SMNVEV (reference sequence). V was clipped by 6 bases and J by 1 base; unmatched bases: 5. The CDR3 DNA sequence: TGTGCCAGCAGCTATGGGACAGAGAACACTGAAGCTTTCTTT. Amino acid sequence: CASSYGTENTEAFF.

CDR3 region: CATTKDRGSNNSPLHF. For the CDR3, the DNA is TGTGCCACCACTAAGGACAGGGGCAGCAATAATTCACCCCTCCACTTT. The chain carries TRBV2 and TRBJ1-6; TRBD1 aligns across 9 bases. In germline, CDR1 is SNHLY, CDR2 FYNNEI. The CDR3 is made up of 16 amino acids. The ends lost 10 bases at V and 5 bases at J; junction bases unmatched: 12. The variable domain in full, completed from reference TRBV2 and TRBJ1-6, reads EPEVTQTPSHQVTQMGQEVILRCVPISNHLYFYWYRQILGQKVEFLVSFYNNEISEKSEIFDDQFSVERPDGSNFTLKIRSTKLEDSAMYFCATTKDRGSNNSPLHFGNGTRLTVT.

J is TRBJ2-1 and V is TRBV6-5; the match to TRBD2 covers 15 bases. CDR3 length: 15 amino acids. CDR1 is MNHEY and CDR2 is SVGAGI in the germline V gene. V lost 7 bases, J lost 9 bases, and 7 bases stayed unmatched. The CDR3 DNA reads TGTGCCAGCACCCAAGGACTAGCGGGGGGGAGTGAGCAGTTCTTC. Its protein is CASTQGLAGGSEQFF.

In its sample, this clone was seen a few times. The V gene is TRBV6-4, the J gene TRBJ2-7, with TRBD2 as a possible D gene (5 bases). The length of the CDR3 is 14 residues. Per germline, CDR1 MRHNA and CDR2 SNTAGT. Deletions cut 5 bases from V and 3 bases from J, with 14 bases between. In DNA form, the CDR3 reads TGTGCCAGCAGTCCCTCAACAGAGGGCTACGAGCAGTACTTC. Protein: CASSPSTEGYEQYF.

The chain uses TRBV11-2 and TRBJ1-3; 10 bases match TRBD1. This CDR3 spans 14 amino acids. With V trimmed by 5 bases and J by 7 bases, 5 bases remained unmatched. Per germline, CDR1 SGHAT and CDR2 FQNNGV. CDR3: CASSPRTGGNTIYF. The CDR3 nucleotides are TGTGCCAGCAGCCCCCGGACAGGGGGGAACACCATATATTTT.

A note on this clone: At one end, the junction sequence differs from germline, possibly due to a read error. V gene TRBV6-1 combines with J gene TRBJ2-7; 11 bases are a match to TRBD1. CDR1 is MNHNS and CDR2 is SASEGT in the germline V gene. CDR3 length equals 13 residues. Written as DNA, the CDR3 is TGTGCCAGCAGTGATCCGGGCTCCGGGACAGGGGGCTTC. Translation: CASSDPGSGTGGF.

The chain couples TRBV19 to TRBJ2-7; D is possibly TRBD2 (5 bases). Between the trimmed V and J ends, which lost 4 bases and 5 bases, there was a span of 15 bases. This CDR3 is 14 amino acids long. In germline, CDR1 is LNHDA, CDR2 SQIVND (reference sequence). CDR3 amino acids: CASSRSWGVDEQYF. For the CDR3, the DNA is TGTGCCAGTAGTAGGTCTTGGGGAGTTGACGAGCAGTACTTC.

This chain connects TRBV7-8 to TRBJ2-1; 13 bases map to TRBD2. Germline CDR1 reads SGHVS; CDR2 reads FQNEAQ. After removal of 0 bases from V and 12 bases from J, the junction contained 2 bases not matched to a gene. CDR3 length: 14 residues. The CDR3 DNA follows: TGTGCCAGCAGCTTAGCGCGACTAGCGGGGGGGCAGTTCTTC. Its translation: CASSLARLAGGQFF.

The chain is built from TRBV6-6 and TRBJ2-7; weak D call: TRBD1 (6 bases). The CDR3 has 14 residues. Looked up from germline, CDR1 is MNHNY and CDR2 is SVGAGI (reference sequence). With 2 bases removed from V and 2 bases from J, the gap between germline ends came to 10 bases. This CDR3 is CASSYLQGPYEQYF. Here the CDR3 DNA reads TGTGCCAGCAGTTACCTACAGGGACCCTACGAGCAGTACTTC.

This rearrangement joins TRBV2 to TRBJ1-2; D may be TRBD1 (6 bases). The CDR3 length is 14 residues. Germline V lookup: CDR1 SNHLY, CDR2 FYNNEI. Trimming left V 7 bases short and J 1 base short, with 13 bases between. The CDR3 sequence is CASTSGRGNYGYTF. For the CDR3, the DNA is TGTGCCAGCACCTCCGGCAGGGGTAACTATGGCTACACCTTC. The complete variable domain, with remaining parts taken from reference TRBV2 and TRBJ1-2, reads EPEVTQTPSHQVTQMGQEVILRCVPISNHLYFYWYRQILGQKVEFLVSFYNNEISEKSEIFDDQFSVERPDGSNFTLKIRSTKLEDSAMYFCASTSGRGNYGYTFGSGTRLTVV.

The genes are TRBV10-2 and TRBJ2-2; TRBD2 agrees at 9 bases. The CDR3 runs to 18 residues. Germline CDR1 reads WSHSY; CDR2 reads SAAADI. Losses at the gene ends were 4 bases for V and 5 bases for J; bases not matched to a gene: 14. As DNA, the CDR3 is TGCGCCAGCAGTGTCCACCTCCCGACTAGCGGTAAAACCGGGGAGCTGTTTTTT. The encoded protein is CASSVHLPTSGKTGELFF.

This chain connects TRBV27 to TRBJ1-1; D gene unclear. The CDR3 has 12 residues. CDR1 is MNHEY, CDR2 SMNVEV, per germline (reference sequence). Between the trimmed V and J ends, which lost 7 bases and 4 bases, there was a span of 10 bases. CDR3 region: CASIGVATEAFF. The CDR3 DNA reads TGTGCCAGCATCGGGGTGGCCACTGAAGCTTTCTTT.

This clone was picked up a small number of times. V and J are TRBV20-1 and TRBJ1-2; D is uncertain. Per germline, CDR1 DFQATT and CDR2 SNEGSKA (reference sequence). The V end was cut by 0 bases, the J end by 5 bases, with 4 bases between. The CDR3 totals 11 residues. CDR3 nucleotides: TGCAGTGCTAGAGACCCTTATGGCTACACCTTC. Its protein product is CSARDPYGYTF.